This TCR beta chain was found in a study of metastatic and nonmetastatic thyroid tumors (dated by TCRdb to 2020 to 2022). Looking at the study overall: For patients with malignant and with benign thyroid disease, the researchers compared repertoires between peripheral blood samples and tumor or nodule tissue samples. Study-wide findings and limitations: TCR beta diversity was reported as significantly higher in malignant tumors than in benign nodules, in both blood and tumor samples.

No patient had received any treatment before thyroid surgery. The study retrospectively analysed patient clinical samples collected from the early 2010s to the late 2010s using T-cell receptor beta sequencing. Libraries were built with PCR. Sequencer: Illumina HiSeq 4000. High-throughput sequencing was used to profile the TCR beta-chain CDR3 region of every patient. Turning to the authors' computational methods: A classifier to discriminate distant-metastatic papillary thyroid cancer patients was built from CDR3 differences across clinicopathological groups. The Shannon index was used to measure repertoire diversity, and the Morisita-Horn index was used to measure how similar tumor and blood repertoires were. In-frame beta chains were kept once TCRdb had trimmed the public reads at Q25 with fastp and called clones with MiXCR. TCRdb's processing, not the authors', yielded these V and J calls. The sample yields fewer than 35,000 clones; under 30% were counted once. The ten biggest clones cover around 30% of the sample.

Remarks on this clone: There is no known antigen for this receptor. Within one base of it there is no much larger clone, and no base qualities were kept.

Trimming costs V 0 bases and J 3 bases, and their ends lie 6 bases apart. CDR1 and CDR2, per the germline V gene (reference sequence), are LNHNV and YYDKDF. From cysteine to phenylalanine, the CDR3 is 13 amino acids long. Only CDR3 DNA remains: 39 bases, in frame from the first base. The sequence is built from TRBV15 and TRBJ2-7, with the identity of the D gene unclear. What was sequenced was blood. This receptor was taken from a female donor with papillary thyroid cancer or a benign thyroid nodule (not recorded which). Some clones in this sample may be carry-over from other donors' samples. The DNA reads as follows: TGTGCCACCAGCAGAGATCCTAACTACGAGCAGTACTTC. Translated, it reads CATSRDPNYEQYF.